This TCR beta chain is from a study of blood T cell repertoires in COVID-19. Study-wide context: Samples representing acute and convalescent COVID-19 were sourced from the United States, Italy and Spain.

This clone is a singleton in its sample. Methods used by the authors: Amplification of reference gene primers provided the estimated nucleated cell counts. TCRdb's copy holds only in-frame clones and misses some; the assay was immunoSEQ multiplex PCR. That table gives V, J and clone size, and the DNA gave D and trimming. Counted here are approximately 340,000 clones, around 80% occurring once; the ten biggest clones make up almost 3%. The junction had 9 bases not matched to a gene; V was cut back by 6 bases and J by 3 bases. Looked up from germline, CDR1 is SQVTM and CDR2 is ANQGSEA. CDR3 size: 14 residues.

J is TRBJ2-7 and V is TRBV29-1, with 9 bases fitting TRBD1. The sequenced sample was peripheral blood. The TCR comes from a man in his thirties or forties with active or convalescent COVID-19. The CDR3 reads CSVGGQGDHYEQYF. CDR3 DNA sequence: TGCAGCGTGGGGGGACAGGGTGACCACTACGAGCAGTACTTC.